The sequence of this T cell receptor (beta chain) was determined in a study of post-analysis software for immune sequencing data. The study, taken as a whole, reports: Compared with controls, patients had more of 4 to 6 TRBV segments, including TRBV5-6, TRBV5-1 and TRBV20-1.

The V gene's germline CDR1 is DFQATT and CDR2 SNEGSKA (reference sequence). The CDR3 loop spans 16 amino acids. Trimming pared 4 bases from V and 8 bases from J, leaving 24 bases between. Tagging with unique molecular identifiers was a feature of the TCR beta cDNA libraries. TCRdb called the PCR reads again in MiXCR, with one record for every CDR3 protein. The sample lists roughly 730,000 distinct CDR3 sequences, 30% occurring once. This clonotype was recorded a few times. The antigen remains unidentified. This clonotype originated in a girl aged 5-17 years with multiple sclerosis. The sample taken for sequencing was blood. The chain carries TRBV20-1 and TRBJ2-1; possible D gene TRBD2, 6 bases. The DNA for the CDR3 is TGCAGTGCTACTTCGGGAACTAGCCGGTTAGTCTATGAGCAGTTCTTC. Translating it yields CSATSGTSRLVYEQFF.